The 25 T cell receptor beta chains below come from one sample, sequenced in a study of cytomegalovirus exposure and HLA in healthy donors. The repertoire was sequenced with immunoSEQ multiplex PCR; TCRdb's copy has only in-frame clones and lacks some. Of over 110,000 clones in the sample, around nine tenths were seen once. Sequencing input: PBMCs. The receptors derive from a young man in good health and CMV-seropositive.

The V call is TRBV2, the J call TRBJ1-1; D might be TRBD1 (5 bases). CDR1 is SNHLY, CDR2 FYNNEI, per germline. Trimming pared 4 bases from V and 0 bases from J, leaving 9 bases between. The CDR3 contains 14 residues. DNA of the CDR3: TGTGCCAGCAGTGTCAACAGGATGAACACTGAAGCTTTCTTT. Translation: CASSVNRMNTEAFF.

This clone was seen a single time. The rearrangement joins TRBV28 to TRBJ2-7; 10 bases match TRBD1. V lost 4 bases and J lost 2; bases outside the gene matches: 2. This CDR3 comprises 14 residues. CDR1 is MDHEN and CDR2 is SYDVKM in the germline V gene. The CDR3, as DNA: TGTGCCAGCAGTTCGACAGGGGGCACCTACGAGCAGTACTTC. Its translation: CASSSTGGTYEQYF.

This clone was seen a handful of times. The chain combines TRBV7-3 with TRBJ2-1; D gene uncertain. Germline-derived CDR1 and CDR2 are SGHTA and FQGTGA. V dropped 5 bases and J dropped 0 bases, with 11 bases sitting between them. CDR3 length: 15 amino acids. Here the CDR3 reads CASSPRKSSYNEQFF. CDR3 DNA sequence: TGTGCCAGCAGCCCCCGAAAGAGCTCCTACAATGAGCAGTTCTTC.

The chain links TRBV7-9 to TRBJ2-7, with 9 bases identical to TRBD1. V was clipped by 1 base and J by 3 bases; unmatched bases: 7. Germline CDR1 is SEHNR and CDR2 is FQNEAQ (reference sequence). The CDR3 is 16 residues long. This chain's CDR3 is CASSLEHGTGLYEQYF. CDR3 bases: TGTGCCAGCAGCTTAGAGCACGGGACAGGGCTCTACGAGCAGTACTTC. Full variable domain (missing parts from reference TRBV7-9 and TRBJ2-7): DTGVSQNPRHKITKRGQNVTFRCDPISEHNRLYWYRQTLGQGPEFLTYFQNEAQLEKSRLLSDRFSAERPKGSFSTLEIQRTEQGDSAMYLCASSLEHGTGLYEQYFGPGTRLTVT.

This chain uses TRBV7-2 with TRBJ1-1; possibly TRBD1 for D (5 bases). This CDR3 region has 17 residues. V gave up 5 bases and J gave up 0 bases, with 19 bases separating them. CDR1 SGHTA and CDR2 FQGNSA come from the germline V gene. DNA for the CDR3: TGTGCCAGCAGCCCAGTGCGGGGGAGTCGCCTGAACACTGAAGCTTTCTTT. It translates to CASSPVRGSRLNTEAFF.

The chain has TRBV19 and TRBJ2-2; perhaps TRBD1 as D (6 bases). Trimming left V 8 bases short and J 6 bases short, with 10 bases between. The CDR3 loop spans 12 amino acids. CDR1 and CDR2 (germline): LNHDA, SQIVND (reference sequence). The CDR3 spells CASSHRAGELFF. CDR3 nucleotides: TGTGCCAGTTCCCACAGGGCCGGGGAGCTGTTTTTT.

The rearrangement joins TRBV13 to TRBJ2-7, with 8 bases matching TRBD1. This CDR3 is built from 15 residues. Germline values: CDR1 PRHDT, CDR2 FYEKMQ (reference sequence). V lost 5 bases, J lost 7 bases, and 13 bases stayed unmatched. CDR3 region: CASSPRGRGLSEQYF. The CDR3, as DNA: TGTGCCAGCAGCCCCAGGGGGCGTGGGTTAAGTGAGCAGTACTTC.

The chain couples TRBV11-3 to TRBJ2-3, with D unresolved. The V gene lost 7 bases and the J gene lost 1 base, with 12 bases spanning the gap. Germline CDR1 SGHNT, CDR2 YENEEA. CDR3 length equals 14 residues. The CDR3 loop is CASTVGRGTDTQYF. CDR3 DNA sequence: TGTGCCAGCACCGTGGGTCGGGGCACAGATACGCAGTATTTT.

Details on this clone: This CDR3 is also generated by other DNA sequences in the sample. The chain is built from TRBV27 and TRBJ2-1; TRBD2 matches at 8 bases. J lost 4 bases, V lost 5 bases, and 4 bases had no gene match. The germline V gene encodes CDR1 MNHEY and CDR2 SMNVEV (reference sequence). The CDR3 consists of 14 residues. The CDR3, as DNA: TGTGCCAGCAGTCCGGGGGGGCCTTACAATGAGCAGTTCTTC. Residues: CASSPGGPYNEQFF.

In its sample, this clone was seen a few times. The gene calls are TRBV9 and TRBJ1-1, with D perhaps TRBD1 (5 bases). CDR1 and CDR2 (germline): SGDLS, YYNGEE. V was trimmed by 0 bases and J by 9 bases, leaving 15 bases between them. The CDR3 totals 14 residues. The CDR3 DNA is TGTGCCAGCAGCGTAGATCTGACTAGGGGAAAAGCTTTCTTT. Amino acid sequence: CASSVDLTRGKAFF.

This clone was counted a few times. This chain connects TRBV6-1 to TRBJ2-1; D may be TRBD2 (6 bases). Per germline, CDR1 MNHNS and CDR2 SASEGT. Deletions cut 3 bases from V and 0 bases from J, with 15 bases between. This CDR3 has 17 residues. The CDR3 DNA reads as TGTGCCAGCAGTGATCTGACGGGAGCGGCCTCCTACAATGAGCAGTTCTTC. Its protein is CASSDLTGAASYNEQFF.

The J gene is TRBJ2-3, the V gene TRBV4-1; 14 positions match TRBD2. The germline V gene has CDR1 MGHRA and CDR2 YSYEKL. The CDR3 has 16 residues. V shed 4 bases and J 5 bases; nucleotides not matched to a gene: 5. The CDR3: CASSPPGLAGEDTQYF. In DNA, the CDR3 is TGCGCCAGCAGCCCCCCGGGACTAGCGGGAGAAGATACGCAGTATTTT.

The rearrangement uses TRBV11-3 and TRBJ1-3; no definite D call. This CDR3 region has 15 residues. Germline values: CDR1 SGHNT, CDR2 YENEEA. V lost 6 bases to trimming and J lost 0 bases, with 12 bases between them. CDR3 loop: CASRAGLSSGNTIYF. CDR3 bases: TGTGCCAGCAGGGCAGGACTCAGCTCTGGAAACACCATATATTTT.

The chain uses TRBV7-2 and TRBJ2-7; no definite D call. The germline V gene has CDR1 SGHTA and CDR2 FQGNSA. The CDR3 loop spans 11 amino acids. The V end lost 5 bases, the J end lost 4 bases, and 6 bases lay between the germline ends. The CDR3 reads CASSRLYEQYF. The CDR3 DNA reads as TGTGCCAGCAGCCGTTTGTACGAGCAGTACTTC.

The rearrangement joins TRBV6-5 to TRBJ1-1, with 8 bases matching TRBD1. The junction had 10 bases not matched to a gene; V was cut back by 7 bases and J by 6 bases. This CDR3 region has 14 residues. Germline assignment: CDR1 MNHEY and CDR2 SVGAGI. The CDR3 DNA reads TGTGCCAGCAAACTCACAGGGGGAGGAGCTGAAGCTTTCTTT. This gives the protein CASKLTGGGAEAFF.

The rearrangement joins TRBV5-1 to TRBJ2-7, with 9 nucleotides matching TRBD2. The CDR3 totals 15 residues. CDR1 and CDR2 (germline): SGHRS, YFSETQ. V was clipped by 4 bases and J by 0 bases; unmatched bases: 5. The CDR3 sequence: CASSPLAGSSYEQYF. CDR3 coding DNA: TGCGCCAGCAGCCCTCTAGCGGGGAGCTCCTACGAGCAGTACTTC.

The chain joins TRBV2 to TRBJ2-6; no clear D gene. Germline V CDR1 and CDR2: SNHLY, FYNNEI. The CDR3 sequence is 14 residues long. V dropped 5 bases and J dropped 0 bases, with 5 bases sitting between them. CDR3 DNA sequence: TGTGCCAGCAGTATGAGCTCTGGGGCCAACGTCCTGACTTTC. This gives the protein CASSMSSGANVLTF.

This chain links TRBV7-9 with TRBJ1-6, with D unresolved. The V gene lost 3 bases and the J gene lost 6 bases, with 9 bases spanning the gap. CDR3 length equals 14 residues. Looked up from germline, CDR1 is SEHNR and CDR2 is FQNEAQ (reference sequence). CDR3 region: CASSFSQFNSPLHF. The CDR3 DNA reads as TGTGCCAGCAGCTTCTCCCAGTTTAATTCACCCCTCCACTTT.

DNA for the CDR3: TGTGCCAGCAGCTTAGGAGTCAGCGCAGATACGCAGTATTTT. It translates to CASSLGVSADTQYF. The rearrangement links TRBV7-7 to TRBJ2-3; D unclear. The CDR3 extends over 14 amino acids. The germline V gene encodes CDR1 SSHAT and CDR2 FNYEAQ (reference sequence). The V end lost 1 base, the J end lost 4 bases, and 9 bases lay between the germline ends.

The chain recombines TRBV7-6 with TRBJ2-1; TRBD2 aligns across 8 bases. CDR3 length: 12 residues. J lost 8 bases, V lost 3 bases, and 0 bases had no gene match. Germline CDR1 reads SGHVS; CDR2 reads FNYEAQ. CDR3 sequence reads: CASSFGGDEQFF. The CDR3 nucleotides read TGTGCCAGCAGCTTCGGGGGGGATGAGCAGTTCTTC.

This chain uses TRBV18 with TRBJ2-7, with TRBD1 as a possible D gene (6 bases). The V and J ends lost 2 bases and 2 bases respectively, with 10 bases between them. The CDR3 loop spans 14 amino acids. Germline V gene sequence: CDR1 KGHSH, CDR2 LQKENI. The CDR3, as DNA: TGTGCCAGCTCACCAAAAGGGGGAGCCTACGAGCAGTACTTC. Protein: CASSPKGGAYEQYF.

The chain recombines TRBV15 with TRBJ1-1, with D possibly being TRBD1 (5 bases). CDR1 is LNHNV and CDR2 is YYDKDF in the germline V gene (reference sequence). The CDR3 consists of 13 residues. V lost 5 bases and J lost 4, with 11 bases in between. The CDR3 region is CATSGRGTTEAFF. DNA of the CDR3: TGTGCCACCAGCGGGAGGGGTACCACTGAAGCTTTCTTT.

This clone was counted once. The chain employs TRBV13 and TRBJ2-1; 8 bases map to TRBD1. J lost 4 bases, V lost 1 base, and 12 bases had no gene match. Germline V gene data show CDR1 as PRHDT and CDR2 as FYEKMQ (reference sequence). There are 18 residues in the CDR3. The CDR3 region has the DNA TGTGCCAGCAGCTTAGATGGCGCAGGGGGCTCTTTTTACAATGAGCAGTTCTTC. Translation gives CASSLDGAGGSFYNEQFF.

V and J are TRBV6-5 and TRBJ2-2, with no clear D. Trimming stripped 2 bases from V and 8 bases from J, with 6 bases between. Germline V gives CDR1 MNHEY, CDR2 SVGAGI. The CDR3 totals 12 residues. The CDR3 DNA is TGTGCCAGCAGTTACCTTCGGGGGGAGCTGTTTTTT. Encoded protein: CASSYLRGELFF.

The gene calls are TRBV27 and TRBJ2-3; D not resolved. Germline V CDR1 and CDR2: MNHEY, SMNVEV (reference sequence). The CDR3 has 16 residues. The V gene lost 5 bases and the J gene lost 3 bases, with 18 bases spanning the gap. The CDR3 here is CASSAAGEQSTDTQYF. The CDR3 region has the DNA TGTGCCAGCAGTGCAGCAGGCGAGCAATCTACAGATACGCAGTATTTT.